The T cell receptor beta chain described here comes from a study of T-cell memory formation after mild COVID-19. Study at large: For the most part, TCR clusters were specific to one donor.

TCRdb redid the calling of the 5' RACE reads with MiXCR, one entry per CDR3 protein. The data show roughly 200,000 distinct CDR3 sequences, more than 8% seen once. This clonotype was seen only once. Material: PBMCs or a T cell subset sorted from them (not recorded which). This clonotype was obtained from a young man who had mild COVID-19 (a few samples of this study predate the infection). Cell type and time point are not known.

DNA of the CDR3: TGTGCCAGCAGCCCTCCCCCGGGACAGAGAAAGAACACTGAAGCTTTCTTT. Its translation: CASSPPPGQRKNTEAFF. The chain recombines TRBV7-9 with TRBJ1-1, with 7 bases matching TRBD1. The germline V gene encodes CDR1 SEHNR and CDR2 FQNEAQ (reference sequence). CDR3 size: 17 residues. Losses at the gene ends were 5 bases for V and 1 base for J; bases not matched to a gene: 13. Based on the CDR3 plus reference TRBV7-9 and TRBJ1-1, the full variable domain is DTGVSQNPRHKITKRGQNVTFRCDPISEHNRLYWYRQTLGQGPEFLTYFQNEAQLEKSRLLSDRFSAERPKGSFSTLEIQRTEQGDSAMYLCASSPPPGQRKNTEAFFGQGTRLTVV.